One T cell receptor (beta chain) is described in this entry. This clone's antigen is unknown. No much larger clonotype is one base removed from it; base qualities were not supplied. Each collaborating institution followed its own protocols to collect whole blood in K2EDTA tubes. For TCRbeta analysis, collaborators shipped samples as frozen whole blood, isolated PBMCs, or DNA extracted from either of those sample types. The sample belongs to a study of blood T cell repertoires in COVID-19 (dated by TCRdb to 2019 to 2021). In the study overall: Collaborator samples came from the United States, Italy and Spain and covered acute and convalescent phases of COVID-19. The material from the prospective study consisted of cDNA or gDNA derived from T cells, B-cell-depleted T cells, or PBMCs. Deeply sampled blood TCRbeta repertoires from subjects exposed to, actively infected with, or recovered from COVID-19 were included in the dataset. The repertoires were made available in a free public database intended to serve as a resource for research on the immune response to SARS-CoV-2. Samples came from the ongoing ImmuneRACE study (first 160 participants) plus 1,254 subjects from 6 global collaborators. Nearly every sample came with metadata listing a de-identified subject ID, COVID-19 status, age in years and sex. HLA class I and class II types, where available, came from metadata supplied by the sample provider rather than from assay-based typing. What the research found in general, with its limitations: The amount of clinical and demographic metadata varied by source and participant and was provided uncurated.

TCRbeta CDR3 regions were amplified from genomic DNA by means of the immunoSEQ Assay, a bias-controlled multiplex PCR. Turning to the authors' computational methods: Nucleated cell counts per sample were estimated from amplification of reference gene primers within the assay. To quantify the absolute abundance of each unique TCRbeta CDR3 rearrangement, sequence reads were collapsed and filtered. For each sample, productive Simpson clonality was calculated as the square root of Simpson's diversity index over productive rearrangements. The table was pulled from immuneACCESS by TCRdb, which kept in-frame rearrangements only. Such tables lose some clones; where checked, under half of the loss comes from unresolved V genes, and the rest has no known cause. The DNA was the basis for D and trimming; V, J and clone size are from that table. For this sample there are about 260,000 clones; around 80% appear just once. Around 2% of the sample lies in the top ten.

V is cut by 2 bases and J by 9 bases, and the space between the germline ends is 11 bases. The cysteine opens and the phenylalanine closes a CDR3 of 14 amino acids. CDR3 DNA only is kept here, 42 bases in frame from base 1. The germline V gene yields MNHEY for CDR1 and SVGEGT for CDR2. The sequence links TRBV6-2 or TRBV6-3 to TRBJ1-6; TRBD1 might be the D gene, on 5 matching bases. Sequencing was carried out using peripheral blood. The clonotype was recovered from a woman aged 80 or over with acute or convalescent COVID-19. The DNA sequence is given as TGTGCCAGCAGTTACCTCAAAAGGGGTTCACCCCTCCACTTT. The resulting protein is CASSYLKRGSPLHF.